A selection of T cell receptor beta chains follows, all from one sample in a study of T cell responses to AZD1222 COVID-19 vaccine. TCRdb's table, derived via immunoSEQ multiplex PCR, lists solely in-frame clones and lacks some. The table has around 100,000 clones, about 86% seen once. The sample consisted of peripheral blood, taken on day 0 of AZD1222 vaccination. All receptors derive from an adult in good health. CDR3s include the opening cysteine and the closing phenylalanine or tryptophan. The order of the fields is D gene, J gene, V gene, clone size, CDR3 protein, CDR3 DNA. The D gene is left open where the match is weak. Clone size is given for some rows only: seen once, a few or many times, or a class if the clone is expanded.

D: .; J: TRBJ2-7; V: TRBV27; size: .; CDR3: CASARNGAFEQYF; DNA: TGTGCCAGCGCTCGAAACGGGGCCTTCGAGCAGTACTTC
D: .; J: TRBJ1-2; V: TRBV13; size: .; CDR3: CASSPRDNYGYTF; DNA: TGTGCCAGCAGCCCAAGGGATAACTATGGCTACACCTTC
D: TRBD1; J: TRBJ1-4; V: TRBV2; size: .; CDR3: CASRVQGAREKLFF; DNA: TGTGCCAGCAGAGTACAGGGGGCGAGAGAAAAACTGTTTTTT
D: .; J: TRBJ1-1; V: TRBV12-3/TRBV12-4; size: .; CDR3: CASSRGPNTEAFF; DNA: TGTGCCAGCAGTCGGGGACCTAACACTGAAGCTTTCTTT
D: .; J: TRBJ1-6; V: TRBV28; size: .; CDR3: CASSLTHTDSPLHF; DNA: TGTGCCAGCAGTTTGACCCATACTGATTCACCCCTCCACTTT
D: .; J: TRBJ1-4; V: TRBV6-1; size: .; CDR3: CASSDGSTNEKLFF; DNA: TGTGCCAGCAGTGACGGTTCAACTAATGAAAAACTGTTTTTT
D: .; J: TRBJ1-2; V: TRBV4-3; size: .; CDR3: CASSQETERVYGYTF; DNA: TGCGCCAGCAGCCAAGAGACGGAGAGAGTCTATGGCTACACCTTC
D: .; J: TRBJ1-5; V: TRBV6-5; size: once; CDR3: CASSPGLLNQPQHF; DNA: TGTGCCAGCAGCCCGGGACTCTTAAATCAGCCCCAGCATTTT
D: .; J: TRBJ2-3; V: TRBV7-9; size: once; CDR3: CASSLNFAPEYF; DNA: TGTGCCAGCAGCTTGAACTTTGCCCCCGAGTATTTT
D: .; J: TRBJ1-2; V: TRBV30; size: .; CDR3: CAWARGVGYTF; DNA: TGTGCCTGGGCGCGAGGAGTTGGCTACACCTTC
D: TRBD2; J: TRBJ2-5; V: TRBV2; size: .; CDR3: CASNPTSGGFRQETQYF; DNA: TGTGCCAGCAACCCGACTAGCGGGGGTTTTCGCCAAGAGACCCAGTACTTC
D: .; J: TRBJ1-1; V: TRBV4-2; size: .; CDR3: CALNRGTEAFF; DNA: TGTGCCCTTAATAGGGGCACTGAAGCTTTCTTT
D: .; J: TRBJ2-3; V: TRBV7-9; size: .; CDR3: CASSWTGSTDTQYF; DNA: TGTGCCAGCAGCTGGACCGGAAGCACAGATACGCAGTATTTT
D: TRBD2; J: TRBJ2-1; V: TRBV18; size: .; CDR3: CASSPPASGSRPNEQFF; DNA: TGTGCCAGCTCACCACCGGCTAGCGGGAGTCGGCCCAATGAGCAGTTCTTC
D: .; J: TRBJ1-1; V: TRBV7-9; size: .; CDR3: CASSLVGSLNTEAFF; DNA: TGTGCCAGCAGCTTAGTCGGCAGTTTGAACACTGAAGCTTTCTTT
D: .; J: TRBJ2-3; V: TRBV15; size: .; CDR3: CATSRVQGRTDTQYF; DNA: TGTGCCACCAGCAGAGTCCAGGGACGCACAGATACGCAGTATTTT
D: .; J: TRBJ1-1; V: TRBV2; size: few; CDR3: CASSEGWGTEAFF; DNA: TGTGCCAGCAGTGAAGGCTGGGGAACTGAAGCTTTCTTT
D: .; J: TRBJ2-2; V: TRBV7-2; size: .; CDR3: CASSLGTGTGELFF; DNA: TGTGCCAGCAGCCTTGGGACGGGAACCGGGGAGCTGTTTTTT
D: .; J: TRBJ2-2; V: TRBV5-1; size: .; CDR3: CASSSFGGTGELFF; DNA: TGCGCCAGCAGCTCCTTTGGTGGAACCGGGGAGCTGTTTTTT
D: TRBD1; J: TRBJ1-5; V: TRBV4-2; size: .; CDR3: CASSQARGQSGNQPQHF; DNA: TGTGCCAGCAGCCAAGCCAGGGGGCAATCTGGCAATCAGCCCCAGCATTTT
D: TRBD2; J: TRBJ2-2; V: TRBV6-6; size: .; CDR3: CASRGRTSGGTGELFF; DNA: TGTGCCAGCAGAGGGCGGACTAGCGGCGGCACCGGGGAGCTGTTTTTT
D: .; J: TRBJ1-5; V: TRBV28; size: few; CDR3: CASSEPGRNQPQHF; DNA: TGTGCCAGCAGCGAACCGGGGCGCAATCAGCCCCAGCATTTT
D: .; J: TRBJ2-3; V: TRBV7-2; size: .; CDR3: CASSLQGQDTQYF; DNA: TGTGCCAGCAGCTTACAGGGGCAAGATACGCAGTATTTT
D: .; J: TRBJ1-5; V: TRBV7-2; size: .; CDR3: CASSLGGQSNQPQHF; DNA: TGTGCCAGCAGCTTAGGGGGGCAGAGCAATCAGCCCCAGCATTTT
D: .; J: TRBJ2-3; V: TRBV18; size: .; CDR3: CASSTSTDTQYF; DNA: TGTGCCAGCTCAACTAGCACAGATACGCAGTATTTT
D: .; J: TRBJ1-2; V: TRBV27; size: .; CDR3: CASRRGQGNYGYTF; DNA: TGTGCCAGTCGTCGGGGGCAGGGAAACTATGGCTACACCTTC
D: .; J: TRBJ1-1; V: TRBV19; size: .; CDR3: CASKTGRQNTEAFF; DNA: TGTGCCAGTAAAACGGGGAGGCAGAACACTGAAGCTTTCTTT
D: .; J: TRBJ1-1; V: TRBV6-5; size: .; CDR3: CASKDDTEAFF; DNA: TGTGCCAGCAAAGATGACACTGAAGCTTTCTTT
D: .; J: TRBJ1-4; V: TRBV2; size: .; CDR3: CASTRGLNEKLFF; DNA: TGTGCAAGCACTAGGGGCCTGAATGAAAAACTGTTTTTT
D: .; J: TRBJ2-2; V: TRBV19; size: .; CDR3: CASTAPRDRGGTGELFF; DNA: TGTGCCAGTACCGCTCCTCGAGACAGGGGAGGGACCGGGGAGCTGTTTTTT
D: TRBD1; J: TRBJ2-1; V: TRBV6-1; size: .; CDR3: CASSEVDRDEQFF; DNA: TGTGCCAGCAGTGAGGTAGACAGGGATGAGCAGTTCTTC
D: .; J: TRBJ2-5; V: TRBV7-2; size: .; CDR3: CASSRRVRETQYF; DNA: TGTGCCAGCAGTCGGAGGGTTAGGGAGACCCAGTACTTC
D: .; J: TRBJ2-7; V: TRBV19; size: few; CDR3: CASSTSNTAYEQYF; DNA: TGTGCCAGTAGTACCAGTAATACTGCCTACGAGCAGTACTTC
D: .; J: TRBJ1-1; V: TRBV11-2; size: .; CDR3: CASSSFLDGPEAFF; DNA: TGTGCCAGCAGCTCATTTCTGGATGGCCCTGAAGCTTTCTTT
D: TRBD1; J: TRBJ1-5; V: TRBV6-5; size: .; CDR3: CASSSSGQGEDQPQHF; DNA: TGTGCCAGCAGTTCCTCAGGACAGGGAGAAGATCAGCCCCAGCATTTT
D: .; J: TRBJ1-1; V: TRBV28; size: .; CDR3: CASSLSGKNTEAFF; DNA: TGTGCCAGCAGTTTATCAGGGAAGAACACTGAAGCTTTCTTT
D: TRBD2; J: TRBJ2-4; V: TRBV2; size: .; CDR3: CASSPKRTSGTKNIQYF; DNA: TGTGCCAGCAGTCCAAAAAGGACTAGCGGGACAAAAAACATTCAGTACTTC
D: .; J: TRBJ1-1; V: TRBV2; size: .; CDR3: CASELGTEAFF; DNA: TGTGCCAGCGAATTGGGCACTGAAGCTTTCTTT
D: .; J: TRBJ2-1; V: TRBV19; size: .; CDR3: CASSPTGHYNEQFF; DNA: TGTGCCAGTAGCCCGACGGGACATTACAATGAGCAGTTCTTC
D: .; J: TRBJ2-1; V: TRBV5-1; size: .; CDR3: CASTPGGTGNSYNEQFF; DNA: TGCGCCAGCACGCCGGGCGGGACGGGGAACTCCTACAATGAGCAGTTCTTC
D: .; J: TRBJ1-3; V: TRBV15; size: .; CDR3: CATSRGLGSGNTIYF; DNA: TGTGCCACCAGCAGAGGTCTGGGCTCTGGAAACACCATATATTTT
D: .; J: TRBJ1-1; V: TRBV7-2; size: .; CDR3: CASSVQTGVNTEAFF; DNA: TGTGCCAGCAGCGTTCAAACAGGTGTGAACACTGAAGCTTTCTTT
D: .; J: TRBJ2-3; V: TRBV29-1; size: .; CDR3: CSVDSNTDTQYF; DNA: TGCAGCGTTGACTCTAACACAGATACGCAGTATTTT
D: TRBD1; J: TRBJ1-2; V: TRBV5-1; size: .; CDR3: CASSAGEGAFGYTF; DNA: TGCGCCAGCAGCGCCGGAGAGGGGGCCTTTGGCTACACCTTC
D: TRBD1; J: TRBJ2-7; V: TRBV18; size: .; CDR3: CASSRGTGTGYEQYF; DNA: TGTGCCAGCTCACGAGGGACAGGTACTGGCTACGAGCAGTACTTC